Presented here are 32 T cell receptor beta chains from one specimen sequenced in a study of T cells expressing NK-cell markers. No DNA is given; TCRdb re-called the 5' RACE reads and lists each CDR3 protein once. There are some 340,000 distinct CDR3 sequences in the sample, with roughly 5.2% held by the top ten. Source material: blood T cells: a sorted CD56 or NKG2C T cell subset, CD4+ or CD8+ T cells, or bulk PBMC T cells (not recorded which). The receptor source for this set is a man aged 18-75 years in good health.

This chain links TRBV18 with TRBJ2-7; TCRdb's D call, TRBD1, is unchecked because there is no DNA. The CDR3 has 13 residues. The germline gives CDR1 KGHSH, CDR2 LQKENI. The CDR3 loop is CASSTAYSYEQYF.

The V and J genes are TRBV20-1 and TRBJ2-2; TCRdb's D call of TRBD1 is untestable without DNA. This CDR3 comprises 13 residues. From germline, CDR1 is DFQATT and CDR2 SNEGSKA (reference sequence). The CDR3 reads CSARSTGTGELFF.

The CDR3 is CASSPSLTPGTEAFF. The V gene is TRBV18, the J gene TRBJ1-1; TCRdb outputs TRBD1, but without DNA this stays unchecked. The CDR3 has 15 amino acids. Looked up from germline, CDR1 is KGHSH and CDR2 is LQKENI.

The V call is TRBV7-9, the J call TRBJ2-7. Germline V lookup: CDR1 SEHNR, CDR2 FQNEAQ (reference sequence). The CDR3 has 13 amino acids. The CDR3 sequence is CASSLESPYEQYF.

The J gene is TRBJ2-7, the V gene TRBV7-9. The CDR3 consists of 14 residues. Germline loops: CDR1 SEHNR, CDR2 FQNEAQ (reference sequence). CDR3 region: CASSLAREAYEQYF. Combining the CDR3 with reference TRBV7-9 and TRBJ2-7 gives the whole variable domain DTGVSQNPRHKITKRGQNVTFRCDPISEHNRLYWYRQTLGQGPEFLTYFQNEAQLEKSRLLSDRFSAERPKGSFSTLEIQRTEQGDSAMYLCASSLAREAYEQYFGPGTRLTVT.

The chain employs TRBV6-6 and TRBJ2-1; TCRdb picks TRBD1, but there is no DNA to check that call. Germline CDR1 is MNHNY and CDR2 is SVGAGI (reference sequence). The CDR3 length is 12 residues. The CDR3 sequence is CASRSQTGEQFF.

This rearrangement joins TRBV6-1 to TRBJ2-3; absent DNA, TCRdb's TRBD2 call cannot be checked. The CDR3 has 16 residues. Germline V gene sequence: CDR1 MNHNS, CDR2 SASEGT. The CDR3 is CASSETSGTSTDTQYF.

CDR3 protein: CASSHMTPNTEAFF. The J gene is TRBJ1-1, the V gene TRBV5-5. Germline CDR1 is SGHKS and CDR2 is YYEKEE (reference sequence). The CDR3 sequence is 14 residues long.

The genes are TRBV6-1 and TRBJ1-5; the D call from TCRdb, TRBD1, cannot be confirmed without DNA. Germline loops: CDR1 MNHNS, CDR2 SASEGT. The CDR3 runs to 15 residues. CDR3 sequence: CASRTQAQGNQPQHF.

The chain joins TRBV28 to TRBJ1-5; the D call from TCRdb, TRBD1, cannot be confirmed without DNA. There are 13 residues in the CDR3. The germline gives CDR1 MDHEN, CDR2 SYDVKM. CDR3 region: CASHGTVYQPQHF.

The chain links TRBV20-1 to TRBJ2-3; without DNA, the TCRdb call of TRBD1 cannot be checked. This CDR3 is 14 amino acids long. CDR1 is DFQATT and CDR2 is SNEGSKA in the germline V gene (reference sequence). The CDR3: CSARRDSSTDTQYF.

V gene TRBV7-2 combines with J gene TRBJ2-1; checking the TCRdb D call of TRBD2 is not possible without DNA. CDR3 length: 15 amino acids. CDR1 is SGHTA and CDR2 is FQGNSA in the germline V gene. CDR3 residues: CASSPRVAGLNEQFF.

The chain has TRBV5-8 and TRBJ2-5; TCRdb lists TRBD1, though no DNA is available to test this call. CDR3 size: 14 residues. Germline CDR1 and CDR2: SGHTS and YDEGEE. The CDR3: CASTRPGQGETQYF.

This chain uses TRBV14 with TRBJ2-1; the TRBD1 assignment by TCRdb is unverifiable without DNA. The germline gives CDR1 SGHDN, CDR2 FVKESK. The CDR3 contains 16 residues. Here the CDR3 reads CASSQAAGTPGGEQFF. Based on the CDR3 plus reference TRBV14 and TRBJ2-1, the full variable domain is EAGVTQFPSHSVIEKGQTVTLRCDPISGHDNLYWYRRVMGKEIKFLLHFVKESKQDESGMPNNRFLAERTGGTYSTLKVQPAELEDSGVYFCASSQAAGTPGGEQFFGPGTRLTVL.

The chain recombines TRBV9 with TRBJ1-6; the D call of TRBD1 rests on TCRdb alone, since no DNA is present to check it. This CDR3 is built from 15 residues. Germline CDR1 and CDR2: SGDLS and YYNGEE. This chain's CDR3 is CASSVVGQGDSPLHF.

The chain has TRBV20-1 and TRBJ2-4; lacking DNA, the TRBD2 call made by TCRdb goes unchecked. This CDR3 contains 16 residues. Germline V CDR1 and CDR2: DFQATT, SNEGSKA (reference sequence). The CDR3 region is CSARVRLAAHKNIQYF.

The rearrangement uses TRBV29-1 and TRBJ2-7. CDR1 and CDR2 (germline): SQVTM, ANQGSEA. CDR3 length equals 12 residues. The CDR3 is CSVSSGYYEQYF.

The chain is built from TRBV4-2 and TRBJ1-4; TCRdb picks TRBD1, but there is no DNA to check that call. Germline loops: CDR1 LGHNA, CDR2 YNFKEQ. This CDR3 has 16 residues. The CDR3 reads CASSQDGTGGGEKLFF.

CDR3 sequence: CASSRRLGATMADTQYF. The chain is built from TRBV7-6 and TRBJ2-3; TCRdb reports TRBD1, a call that lacks DNA to check it against. Germline lookup yields CDR1 SGHVS and CDR2 FNYEAQ. CDR3 length equals 17 residues.

The J gene is TRBJ2-7, the V gene TRBV12-3 or TRBV12-4; there is no DNA to check the TCRdb D call of TRBD1. The CDR3 is made up of 11 amino acids. The CDR3 reads CASSRQGHEYF.

The chain links TRBV5-1 to TRBJ2-5; there is no DNA to check the TCRdb D call of TRBD2. The CDR3 consists of 17 residues. CDR1 and CDR2 from the germline V gene are SGHRS and YFSETQ. This CDR3 is CASSPRTSHLYQETQYF.

This rearrangement joins TRBV5-1 to TRBJ2-3. The CDR3 is 16 amino acids. Germline lookup yields CDR1 SGHRS and CDR2 YFSETQ. The CDR3 region is CASSWGGTFSTDTQYF.

The chain combines TRBV4-1 with TRBJ1-6. This CDR3 spans 12 amino acids. Germline V CDR1 and CDR2: MGHRA, YSYEKL. The CDR3 spells CASSQDRKVLHF.

V gene TRBV6-2 or TRBV6-3 combines with J gene TRBJ2-7; TCRdb selects TRBD1, and the lack of DNA leaves this call unchecked. This CDR3 is built from 13 residues. The germline V gene encodes CDR1 MNHEY and CDR2 SVGEGT. The CDR3 sequence: CASRGPGVYEQYF.

The V gene is TRBV19, the J gene TRBJ2-1. The CDR3 totals 13 residues. Germline assignment: CDR1 LNHDA and CDR2 SQIVND (reference sequence). The CDR3 spells CASMRPSYNEQFF. Filled out from reference TRBV19 and TRBJ2-1, the complete variable domain reads DGGITQSPKYLFRKEGQNVTLSCEQNLNHDAMYWYRQDPGQGLRLIYYSQIVNDFQKGDIAEGYSVSREKKESFPLTVTSAQKNPTAFYLCASMRPSYNEQFFGPGTRLTVL.

The rearrangement uses TRBV21-1 and TRBJ2-5; the D call of TRBD2 rests on TCRdb alone, since no DNA is present to check it. TRBV21-1 is a documented pseudogene. This CDR3 has 17 residues. This CDR3 reads CASSTPPVDYGTWTQCF.

The rearrangement uses TRBV6-1 and TRBJ2-1; TCRdb's D call of TRBD1 is untestable without DNA. Per germline, CDR1 MNHNS and CDR2 SASEGT. The CDR3 totals 14 residues. The CDR3 here is CASQRGGLNNEQFF.

The chain combines TRBV29-1 with TRBJ2-5; as DNA is missing, the TRBD1 call by TCRdb cannot be tested. Germline CDR1 reads SQVTM; CDR2 reads ANQGSEA. The CDR3 sequence is 15 residues long. The CDR3 spells CSVTRFQGAGETQYF.

This chain uses TRBV5-5 with TRBJ1-1. The CDR3 is 13 residues long. From germline, CDR1 is SGHKS and CDR2 YYEKEE (reference sequence). The CDR3: CASSRGGDTEAFF. The entire variable domain, with the rest obtained from reference TRBV5-5 and TRBJ1-1, is as follows: DAGVTQSPTHLIKTRGQQVTLRCSPISGHKSVSWYQQVLGQGPQFIFQYYEKEERGRGNFPDRFSARQFPNYSSELNVNALLLGDSALYLCASSRGGDTEAFFGQGTRLTVV.

The chain carries TRBV7-9 and TRBJ2-7; TCRdb outputs TRBD2, but without DNA this stays unchecked. This CDR3 contains 16 residues. The germline V gene has CDR1 SEHNR and CDR2 FQNEAQ (reference sequence). The chain's CDR3 is CASRAGTTRGDYEQYF.

The chain links TRBV11-2 to TRBJ2-3; the TRBD1 assignment by TCRdb is unverifiable without DNA. Germline CDR1 reads SGHAT; CDR2 reads FQNNGV. The length of the CDR3 is 15 residues. The CDR3 is CASSGRDRGRDTQYF.

The chain employs TRBV12-3 or TRBV12-4 and TRBJ2-1; TCRdb's D call, TRBD1, is unchecked because there is no DNA. The CDR3 length is 17 residues. The CDR3 sequence is CASSLALARTSYNEQFF.